This T cell receptor beta chain originates from a study of T cells in Graves' hyperthyroidism and ophthalmopathy. Study-level background: At the time of initial diagnosis and before any treatment, peripheral blood was collected.

CDR3 size: 15 residues. CDR1 is MGHDK and CDR2 is SYGVNS in the germline V gene. V was shortened by 7 bases and J by 3 bases, with 16 bases between the two germline ends. TCR beta CDR3 region amplification was performed from RNA transcripts. With the HTBI primer set, the TCR CDR3 went through a first round of RT-PCR. One entry per CDR3 protein results from TCRdb running MiXCR on the multiplex PCR reads. The sample has some 400,000 distinct CDR3 sequences, approximately 15% seen once. The receptor comes from a woman aged 60 to 75 with Graves' hyperthyroidism. Sequencing was done on a sample of blood. This chain uses TRBV25-1 with TRBJ2-1, with TRBD2 as a possible D gene (6 bases). CDR3 region: CASNLGGGNYNEQFF. CDR3 DNA sequence: TGTGCCAGCAACCTCGGGGGAGGTAACTACAATGAGCAGTTCTTC.